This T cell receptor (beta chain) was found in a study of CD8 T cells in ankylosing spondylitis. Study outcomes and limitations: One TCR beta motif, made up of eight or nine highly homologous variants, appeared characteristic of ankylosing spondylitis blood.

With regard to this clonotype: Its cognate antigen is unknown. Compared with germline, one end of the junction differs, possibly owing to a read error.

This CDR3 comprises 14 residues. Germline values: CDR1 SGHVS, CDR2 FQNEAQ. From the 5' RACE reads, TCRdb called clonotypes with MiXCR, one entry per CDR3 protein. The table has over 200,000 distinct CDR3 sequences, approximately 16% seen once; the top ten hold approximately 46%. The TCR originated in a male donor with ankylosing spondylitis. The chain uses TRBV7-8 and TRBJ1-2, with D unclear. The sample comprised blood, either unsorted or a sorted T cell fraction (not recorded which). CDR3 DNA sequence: TGTGCCAGCAGCTTAGCGTATTGGGCGAGGGAGGAGTCCTTC. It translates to CASSLAYWAREESF.